The clone carrying this TCR beta chain showed up many times. Antigen: not known. The sample is drawn from a study of T cells after yellow fever vaccination. Study-wide results and limits: Abundant clonotypes from the bulk population could contaminate FACS-sorted repertoires. Most clones from primary vaccination were detected again post-booster (approximately 96% CD4, roughly 90% CD8). It was a weaker secondary response, yet one that peaked faster, at day 5 versus 15.

This CDR3 has 19 amino acids. The V gene's germline CDR1 is MGHDK and CDR2 SYGVNS. Trimming stripped 3 bases from V and 1 base from J, with 25 bases between. Template switching with 5'RACE generated the TCR cDNA and added a universal primer site and UMIs. One entry per CDR3 protein results from TCRdb running MiXCR on the 5' RACE reads. The sample has more than 300,000 distinct CDR3 sequences; approximately 4.3% are singletons. The TCR was taken from a man between 18 and 35 years old who received the YFV17D yellow fever vaccine. The sample here was PBMCs, taken 15 days after the yellow fever booster vaccination. The rearrangement links TRBV25-1 to TRBJ2-7; D might be TRBD2 (5 bases). The CDR3 here is CASSDRAGSLGRSSYEQYF. The DNA for the CDR3 is TGTGCCAGCAGTGATCGAGCAGGCAGTCTGGGGAGAAGTTCCTACGAGCAGTACTTC.